This TCR beta chain was captured by sequencing in a study of vaccination effects on CD4 cells after COVID-19. In the study overall: A few convalescent patients were sampled after vaccination (early and late). Study observations and caveats: Newly vaccine-induced clones made up most of the convalescents' post-vaccine spike-reactive clones. Limitations: small convalescent group and missing early post-infection timepoints.

A remark on this clone: The antigen is unknown.

Here immunoSEQ multiplex PCR was the method, and the copy in TCRdb shows in-frame clones only, minus some. The repertoire holds tens of thousands of clones, with over 60% as singletons. With roughly 10 days of culture completed, CD4+ T cells were isolated. SARS-CoV-2 infection was confirmed by PCR in the person between March and December 2020. The cohort was immunized with two doses of either the BNT162b2 or mRNA-1273 vaccine. CDR1 and CDR2 from the germline V gene are LGHNT and FRNRAP. The CDR3 contains 15 residues. V gave up 2 bases and J gave up 11 bases; unmatched junction bases: 13. The sample was CD4+ T cells from PBMCs cultured without peptide, taken after COVID-19 vaccination. The chain couples TRBV12-5 to TRBJ2-3; 7 bases align to TRBD2. The receptor was derived from a human donor who had a prior SARS-CoV-2 infection. CDR3: CASGLPGSLAAKQYF. CDR3 DNA sequence: TGTGCTAGTGGTTTGCCCGGTAGTCTAGCGGCGAAGCAGTATTTT.